This passage covers 23 T cell receptor beta chains from one sample sequenced in a study of memory CD4+ T cells and cytomegalovirus serostatus. The sort gate was single viable CD3+CD4+CD8-CD45RO+ cells for memory CD4+ T cells. Profiling relied on immunoSEQ multiplex PCR, and the TCRdb table lists in-frame clones only, not all of them. Here the sample spans roughly 48,000 clones, about 86% being singletons. The sample was memory CD4+ T cells from blood. The receptors derive from an adult in good health and CMV-seropositive.

The table lists this clone with a few counts. This CDR3 is CASSLRGRLSGYEKLFF. For the CDR3, the DNA is TGTGCCAGCAGCTTAAGGGGTCGGCTGTCGGGATACGAAAAACTGTTTTTT. The rearrangement uses TRBV7-2 and TRBJ1-4; D is possibly TRBD1 (5 bases). CDR3 length: 17 residues. Germline values: CDR1 SGHTA, CDR2 FQGNSA. Deletions cut 2 bases from V and 8 bases from J, with 21 bases between.

The chain links TRBV27 to TRBJ2-2; 7 nucleotides align to TRBD2. There are 16 residues in the CDR3. With 1 base clipped from V and 5 bases from J, the junction kept 7 bases outside the gene matches. CDR1 and CDR2 (germline): MNHEY, SMNVEV (reference sequence). The CDR3: CASSLLAPGRTGELFF. The CDR3 DNA reads TGTGCCAGCAGTTTATTAGCTCCCGGGAGGACCGGGGAGCTGTTTTTT.

The chain has TRBV5-5 and TRBJ2-1, with 8 bases aligning to TRBD2. The ends lost 4 bases at V and 15 bases at J; junction bases unmatched: 9. This CDR3 has 12 residues. Germline CDR1 is SGHKS and CDR2 is YYEKEE (reference sequence). The CDR3 spells CASSAAGTRAFF. The CDR3 DNA sequence: TGTGCCAGCAGCGCCGCCGGGACTAGGGCGTTCTTC. Full variable domain (remainder filled in from reference TRBV5-5 and TRBJ2-1): DAGVTQSPTHLIKTRGQQVTLRCSPISGHKSVSWYQQVLGQGPQFIFQYYEKEERGRGNFPDRFSARQFPNYSSELNVNALLLGDSALYLCASSAAGTRAFFGPGTRLTVL.

The V and J genes are TRBV5-4 and TRBJ1-2, with TRBD1 as a possible D gene (5 bases). The CDR3 contains 14 residues. Germline CDR1 reads SGHNT; CDR2 reads YYREEE (reference sequence). Trimming took off 2 bases at V and 5 bases at J, with 13 bases between the two ends. Here the CDR3 reads CASSLTGLGYGYTF. The CDR3 DNA is TGTGCCAGCAGCTTAACGGGACTTGGGTATGGCTACACCTTC.

The chain combines TRBV10-3 with TRBJ1-1; the D gene is possibly TRBD1 (6 bases). V was trimmed by 3 bases and J by 5 bases, leaving 10 bases between them. CDR1 and CDR2 from the germline V gene are ENHRY and SYGVKD. The CDR3 is 13 residues long. The CDR3 protein is CAISDRGATEAFF. CDR3 bases: TGTGCCATCAGTGATCGGGGGGCAACTGAAGCTTTCTTT.

In nucleotides, the CDR3 is TGTGCCAGCAGTGCCGGGGCGTCAGAGGCTTTCTTT. It encodes CASSAGASEAFF. This chain uses TRBV9 with TRBJ1-1; possible D gene TRBD1, 5 bases. Germline V gives CDR1 SGDLS, CDR2 YYNGEE. V lost 5 bases and J 11 bases, leaving 16 bases between the germline ends. CDR3 length: 12 residues.

J is TRBJ1-2 and V is TRBV5-4; D gene uncertain. V gave up 3 bases and J gave up 3 bases, with 9 bases separating them. Germline V gives CDR1 SGHNT, CDR2 YYREEE (reference sequence). This CDR3 spans 13 amino acids. CDR3 in amino acids: CASSSGPYYGYTF. DNA for the CDR3: TGTGCCAGCAGCTCCGGGCCTTACTATGGCTACACCTTC.

The rearrangement joins TRBV23-1 to TRBJ1-1; D is unclear. TRBV23-1 is placed among ORFs of uncertain function. Trimming removed 0 bases at V and 5 bases at J, with 7 bases between. The CDR3 length is 13 residues. CDR3 sequence: CASSQSWETEAFF. The CDR3 region has the DNA TGCGCCAGCAGTCAATCATGGGAGACTGAAGCTTTCTTT.

This chain uses TRBV6-6 with TRBJ2-7; D ambiguous. Trimming pared 2 bases from V and 3 bases from J, leaving 8 bases between. This CDR3 is 13 amino acids long. The germline gives CDR1 MNHNY, CDR2 SVGAGI (reference sequence). The CDR3 spells CASSYRVGYEQYF. CDR3 sequence (DNA): TGTGCCAGCAGTTACAGGGTGGGCTACGAGCAGTACTTC.

The chain joins TRBV6-5 to TRBJ2-7; 8 bases agree with TRBD1. Germline V gene lookup returns CDR1 MNHEY and CDR2 SVGAGI. The CDR3 extends over 13 amino acids. J lost 3 bases, V lost 8 bases, and 6 bases had no gene match. The CDR3 spells CASGQGIIYEQYF. CDR3 DNA: TGTGCCAGCGGACAGGGAATTATCTACGAGCAGTACTTC.

The J gene is TRBJ2-1, the V gene TRBV6-1; tentatively, D is TRBD1 or TRBD2 (6 bases each). CDR1 and CDR2 from the germline V gene are MNHNS and SASEGT. The CDR3 is made up of 13 amino acids. V shed 5 bases and J shed 6 bases, with 11 bases lying between them. For the CDR3, the DNA is TGTGCCAGCAGTCGAGGGGGACTCAATGAGCAGTTCTTC. It specifies CASSRGGLNEQFF.

The rearrangement links TRBV10-3 to TRBJ1-5, with a weak D call TRBD1 (6 bases). This CDR3 contains 13 residues. V lost 6 bases and J lost 3, with 9 bases in between. Germline CDR1 is ENHRY and CDR2 is SYGVKD. The CDR3 coding sequence is TGTGCCATCAGGGGGGCGGACAATCAGCCCCAGCATTTT. Its translation is CAIRGADNQPQHF.

The chain couples TRBV7-8 to TRBJ2-2; D unclear. There are 17 residues in the CDR3. Germline loops: CDR1 SGHVS, CDR2 FQNEAQ. The V and J ends lost 2 bases and 6 bases respectively, with 19 bases between them. For the CDR3, the DNA is TGTGCCAGCAGCTTATCAAGGGTTGGGGTTTATGCCGGGGAGCTGTTTTTT. Protein: CASSLSRVGVYAGELFF.

In this sample, this clone turned up a few times. The rearrangement joins TRBV5-6 to TRBJ1-1; D is uncertain. CDR1 is SGHDT and CDR2 is YYEEEE in the germline V gene. The V end was cut by 2 bases, the J end by 4 bases, with 6 bases between. CDR3 length: 12 residues. The CDR3 here is CASSFAGTEAFF. As DNA, the CDR3 is TGTGCCAGCAGCTTTGCGGGCACTGAAGCTTTCTTT.

This rearrangement joins TRBV7-2 to TRBJ1-3; D perhaps matches TRBD1 (5 bases). V was pared by 3 bases and J by 6 bases, with 12 bases between. This CDR3 contains 14 residues. Germline CDR1 reads SGHTA; CDR2 reads FQGNSA. The CDR3: CASSFGGPANTIYF. The CDR3 DNA is TGTGCCAGCAGCTTTGGGGGTCCTGCAAACACCATATATTTT.

The V and J genes are TRBV7-9 and TRBJ1-2, with TRBD1 as a possible D gene (5 bases). The V end lost 1 base, the J end lost 2 bases, and 8 bases lay between the germline ends. Germline loops: CDR1 SEHNR, CDR2 FQNEAQ (reference sequence). The CDR3 runs to 14 residues. CDR3 nucleotide sequence: TGTGCCAGCAGCTTAGAGTACAGGAACTATGGCTACACCTTC. Residues: CASSLEYRNYGYTF. Full variable domain (missing parts from reference TRBV7-9 and TRBJ1-2): DTGVSQNPRHKITKRGQNVTFRCDPISEHNRLYWYRQTLGQGPEFLTYFQNEAQLEKSRLLSDRFSAERPKGSFSTLEIQRTEQGDSAMYLCASSLEYRNYGYTFGSGTRLTVV.

The CDR3 protein is CASSPHEVENSPLHF. The DNA of the CDR3 is TGTGCCAGCAGCCCCCACGAGGTCGAGAATTCACCCCTCCACTTT. This chain joins TRBV6-6 and TRBJ1-6; D not resolved. V lost 6 bases and J lost 7, with 16 bases in between. There are 15 residues in the CDR3. Germline values: CDR1 MNHNY, CDR2 SVGAGI (reference sequence).

This clone was observed a few times. The CDR3 spells CASSYGGQGSWGTEAFF. CDR3 sequence (DNA): TGCGCCAGCAGCTACGGGGGACAGGGGAGTTGGGGCACTGAAGCTTTCTTT. The chain joins TRBV5-1 to TRBJ1-1, with TRBD1 matching over 10 bases. The ends lost 3 bases at V and 4 bases at J; junction bases unmatched: 12. The CDR3 has 17 residues. The germline gives CDR1 SGHRS, CDR2 YFSETQ.

This clone appeared a few times. V is TRBV5-4 and J is TRBJ2-7; 12 bases fit TRBD2. Germline V gene lookup returns CDR1 SGHNT and CDR2 YYREEE (reference sequence). V gave up 2 bases and J gave up 7 bases; unmatched junction bases: 13. The CDR3 runs to 17 residues. The CDR3 DNA follows: TGTGCCAGCAGCTTTGTCTTACTAGCGGGAGGAGTGGGGGAGCAGTACTTC. Residues: CASSFVLLAGGVGEQYF.

This sequence joins TRBV5-4 and TRBJ2-3, with D perhaps matching TRBD2 (6 bases). The germline V and J ends were trimmed by 6 bases and 1 base, with 9 bases remaining between them. The CDR3 spans 13 residues. Germline assignment: CDR1 SGHNT and CDR2 YYREEE (reference sequence). CDR3 sequence: CASIVAGTDTQYF. DNA of the CDR3: TGTGCCAGCATCGTAGCGGGCACAGATACGCAGTATTTT.

The chain is built from TRBV5-1 and TRBJ2-5; the D gene is possibly TRBD2 (5 bases). The CDR3 runs 17 residues. V was cut by 4 bases and J by 5 bases, with 24 bases left in between. Per the germline V gene, CDR1 is SGHRS and CDR2 is YFSETQ. The CDR3 DNA follows: TGCGCCAGCAGCCCACGTACCCGGACTCTAGGCGGGGAGACCCAGTACTTC. As protein: CASSPRTRTLGGETQYF.

The chain joins TRBV21-1 to TRBJ2-1; TRBD1 is the table's D call and was not checked against the DNA. TRBV21-1 is a pseudogene. The CDR3 extends over 16 amino acids. CDR3 region: CASSSKSGTSDNEQFF. The CDR3 DNA reads as TGTGCCAGCAGCTCCAAATCGGGGACATCGGACAATGAGCAGTTCTTC.

This clone was seen once. This chain joins TRBV10-1 and TRBJ2-1; tentative D call: TRBD2 (6 bases). Deletions cut 10 bases from V and 7 bases from J, with 14 bases between. There are 12 residues in the CDR3. CDR1 is WNHNN and CDR2 is SYGVQD in the germline V gene (reference sequence). In DNA, the CDR3 is TGCGCCACGAGCCGGGACTTAAATGAGCAGTTCTTC. Its translation is CATSRDLNEQFF.